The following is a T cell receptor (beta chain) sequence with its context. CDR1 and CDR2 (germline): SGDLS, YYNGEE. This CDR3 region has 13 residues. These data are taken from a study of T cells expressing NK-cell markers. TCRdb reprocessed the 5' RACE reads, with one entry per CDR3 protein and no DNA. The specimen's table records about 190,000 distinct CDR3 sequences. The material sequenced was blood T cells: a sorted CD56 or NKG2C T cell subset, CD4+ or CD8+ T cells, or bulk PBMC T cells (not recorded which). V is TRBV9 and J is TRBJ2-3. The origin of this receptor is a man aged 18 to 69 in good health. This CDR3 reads CASSDPLGDTQYF.